What follows describes a single T cell receptor beta chain. These data originate in a study of blood T cell repertoires in COVID-19. For the study at large: Specimens from acute and convalescent COVID-19 originated in the United States, Italy and Spain. T cells, B-cell-depleted T cells, or PBMCs provided the cDNA or gDNA that served as material.

From germline, CDR1 is LGHDT and CDR2 YNNKEL (reference sequence). This CDR3 comprises 16 residues. Trimming took off 4 bases at V and 2 bases at J, with 17 bases between the two ends. As processed by the authors: Amplification of reference gene primers was used by the study to estimate nucleated cell counts. Sequencing used immunoSEQ multiplex PCR; TCRdb keeps in-frame clones, though not all of them. The V and J calls and the clone size are those of that table, but D and trimming were determined from the DNA. The sample has approximately 82,000 clones, about 81% seen once; the top ten hold roughly an eighth.

What was sequenced was peripheral blood. J is TRBJ1-2 and V is TRBV3-1 (or the pseudogene TRBV3-2); the D gene is possibly TRBD1 (5 bases). The clonotype was recovered from a human donor in a cohort sampled during active COVID-19. The CDR3 here is CASSPRGGETNYGYTF. CDR3 nucleotides: TGTGCCAGCAGCCCCCGAGGAGGGGAAACGAACTATGGCTACACCTTC.